The TCR beta chain under discussion was sequenced for a study of OX40 agonist ivuxolimab in advanced cancers. Looking at the study overall: Checkpoint inhibitors had been given previously to roughly 40% of patients.

The V gene's germline CDR1 is SGDLS and CDR2 YYNGEE. Trimming removed 3 bases at V and 6 bases at J, with 16 bases between. The CDR3 length is 15 residues. Some clones are missing from TCRdb's copy, which holds only in-frame ones; the method was immunoSEQ multiplex PCR. The repertoire holds tens of thousands of clones, with roughly nine tenths as singletons. The source of this sequence is an adult with an advanced solid tumor such as melanoma, head and neck, liver or kidney cancer. The sample was CD4+ or CD8+ T cells sorted from blood, taken in a trial of the OX40 agonist ivuxolimab. The chain is built from TRBV9 and TRBJ1-5; a possible D gene is TRBD1 (5 bases). The CDR3 protein is CASSATGGNRQPQHF. In DNA, the CDR3 is TGTGCCAGCAGCGCCACCGGGGGGAACCGTCAGCCCCAGCATTTT.